The clone carrying this T cell receptor beta chain was observed a single time. This record comes from a study of cytomegalovirus exposure and HLA in healthy donors. The CDR3 covers 15 residues. CDR1 is MNHEY, CDR2 SMNVEV, per germline (reference sequence). The V end lost 0 bases, the J end lost 4 bases, and 13 bases lay between the germline ends. Profiling relied on immunoSEQ multiplex PCR, and the TCRdb table lists in-frame clones only, not all of them. The sample consists of over 200,000 clones, 65% to 85% of them appearing once. The rearrangement uses TRBV27 and TRBJ2-7; D is unclear. The receptor comes from a woman aged 25 to 39 in good health and CMV-seropositive. The sample was PBMCs. CDR3 in amino acids: CASSLSSSTEYEQYF. The CDR3, as DNA: TGTGCCAGCAGTTTATCGAGTAGCACCGAATACGAGCAGTACTTC.